This TCR beta chain was recovered during a study of OX40 agonist ivuxolimab in advanced cancers. At the level of the study: Ivuxolimab, which patients received intravenously every 2 weeks, was dosed at 0.01 to 10 mg/kg. Among those enrolled, mean age was approximately 60 years (range 23 to 79) and 70% to 85% were male.

This table comes from immunoSEQ multiplex PCR, and its TCRdb copy is limited to in-frame clones, with some not included. The sample shows 50,000 to 65,000 clones, 65% to 85% of them seen only once. The CDR3 is 12 amino acids. Trimming cost V 1 base and J 10 bases, with 10 bases left between them. Germline V gene sequence: CDR1 SGHTA, CDR2 FQGNSA. Study results and caveats: Antigen specificity remained undetermined for the expanded peripheral T cells.

Blood sampling took place at baseline, cycle 4 day 1, and cycle 7 day 1. With regard to this clone: What it binds is not known.

This clonotype was obtained from an adult with an advanced solid tumor such as melanoma, head and neck, liver or kidney cancer. Sequencing was performed on CD4+ or CD8+ T cells sorted from blood, taken in a trial of the OX40 agonist ivuxolimab. The chain has TRBV7-2 and TRBJ1-2, with D unclear. The CDR3 here is CASSLDWSSYTF. As DNA, the CDR3 is TGTGCCAGCAGCTTAGATTGGTCCTCCTACACCTTC.